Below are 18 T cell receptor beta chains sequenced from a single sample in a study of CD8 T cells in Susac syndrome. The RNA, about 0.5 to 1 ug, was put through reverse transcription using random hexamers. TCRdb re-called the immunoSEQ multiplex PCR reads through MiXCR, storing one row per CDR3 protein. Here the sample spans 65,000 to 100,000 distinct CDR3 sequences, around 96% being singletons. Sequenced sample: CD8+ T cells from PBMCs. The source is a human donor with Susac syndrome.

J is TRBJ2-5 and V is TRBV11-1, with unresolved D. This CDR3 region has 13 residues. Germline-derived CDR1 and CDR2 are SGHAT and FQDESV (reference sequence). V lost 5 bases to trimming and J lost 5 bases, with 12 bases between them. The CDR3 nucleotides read TGTGCCAGCAGCCATGACCTGGGGGAGACCCAGTACTTC. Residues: CASSHDLGETQYF.

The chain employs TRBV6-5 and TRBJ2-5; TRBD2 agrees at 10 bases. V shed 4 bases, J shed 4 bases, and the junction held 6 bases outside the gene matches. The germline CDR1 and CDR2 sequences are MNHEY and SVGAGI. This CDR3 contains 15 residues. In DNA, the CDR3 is TGTGCCAGCAGTTCACCCAGCGGGGGGGGAGAGACCCAGTACTTC. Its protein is CASSSPSGGGETQYF.

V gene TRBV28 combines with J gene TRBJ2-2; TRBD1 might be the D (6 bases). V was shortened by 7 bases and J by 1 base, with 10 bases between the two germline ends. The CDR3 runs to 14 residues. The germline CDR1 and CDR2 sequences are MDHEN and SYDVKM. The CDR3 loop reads CASIAGVNTGELFF. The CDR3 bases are TGTGCCAGCATAGCAGGGGTGAACACCGGGGAGCTGTTTTTT.

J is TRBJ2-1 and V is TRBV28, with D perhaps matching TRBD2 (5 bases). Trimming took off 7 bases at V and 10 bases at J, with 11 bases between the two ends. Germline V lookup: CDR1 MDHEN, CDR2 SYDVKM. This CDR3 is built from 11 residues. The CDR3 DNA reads TGTGCCAGCATGGGTGGACTGGAGCAGTTCTTC. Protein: CASMGGLEQFF. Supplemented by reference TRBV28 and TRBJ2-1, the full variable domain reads DVKVTQSSRYLVKRTGEKVFLECVQDMDHENMFWYRQDPGLGLRLIYFSYDVKMKEKGDIPEGYSVSREKKERFSLILESASTNQTSMYLCASMGGLEQFFGPGTRLTVL.

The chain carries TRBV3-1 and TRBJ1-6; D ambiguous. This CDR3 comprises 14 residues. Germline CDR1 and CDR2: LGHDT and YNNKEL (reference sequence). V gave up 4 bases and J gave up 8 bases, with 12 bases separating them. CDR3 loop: CASSLATSYSPLHF. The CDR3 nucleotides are TGTGCCAGCAGCCTCGCAACGAGTTATTCACCCCTCCACTTT. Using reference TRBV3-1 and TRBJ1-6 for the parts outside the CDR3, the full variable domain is DTAVSQTPKYLVTQMGNDKSIKCEQNLGHDTMYWYKQDSKKFLKIMFSYNNKELIINETVPNRFSPKSPDKAHLNLHINSLELGDSAVYFCASSLATSYSPLHFGNGTRLTVT.

In DNA, the CDR3 is TGCAGCGTGACCAGAAGGGGCGAGCAGTACTTC. The encoded protein is CSVTRRGEQYF. The V gene is TRBV29-1, the J gene TRBJ2-7; D is possibly TRBD1 (5 bases). The CDR3 has 11 residues. CDR1 is SQVTM, CDR2 ANQGSEA, per germline. Trimming cost V 6 bases and J 6 bases, with 12 bases left between them.

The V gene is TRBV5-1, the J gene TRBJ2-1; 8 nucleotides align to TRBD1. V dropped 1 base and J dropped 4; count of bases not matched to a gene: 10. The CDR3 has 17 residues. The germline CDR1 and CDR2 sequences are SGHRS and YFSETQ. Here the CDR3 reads CASSLISSRGPYNEQFF. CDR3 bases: TGCGCCAGCAGCTTGATTTCGTCCAGGGGGCCGTACAATGAGCAGTTCTTC.

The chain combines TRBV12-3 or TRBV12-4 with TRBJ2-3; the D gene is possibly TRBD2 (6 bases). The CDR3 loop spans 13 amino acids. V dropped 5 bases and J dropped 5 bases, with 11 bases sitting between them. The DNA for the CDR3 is TGTGCCAGCAGTAGCGGAGCGGGAGATACGCAGTATTTT. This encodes CASSSGAGDTQYF.

The CDR3 loop is CASRPHSGREQETQYF. Written as DNA, the CDR3 is TGTGCCAGCAGGCCCCATAGCGGGAGAGAACAAGAGACCCAGTACTTC. The chain employs TRBV5-6 and TRBJ2-5; the match to TRBD2 covers 9 bases. The CDR3 loop spans 16 amino acids. The germline V gene has CDR1 SGHDT and CDR2 YYEEEE. With 5 bases clipped from V and 2 bases from J, the junction kept 10 bases outside the gene matches.

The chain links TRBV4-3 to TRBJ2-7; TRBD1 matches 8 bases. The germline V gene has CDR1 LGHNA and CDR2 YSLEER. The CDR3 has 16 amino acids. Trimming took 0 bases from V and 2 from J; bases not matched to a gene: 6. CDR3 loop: CASSQDTGQATYEQYF. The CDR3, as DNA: TGCGCCAGCAGCCAAGATACGGGACAGGCGACCTACGAGCAGTACTTC.

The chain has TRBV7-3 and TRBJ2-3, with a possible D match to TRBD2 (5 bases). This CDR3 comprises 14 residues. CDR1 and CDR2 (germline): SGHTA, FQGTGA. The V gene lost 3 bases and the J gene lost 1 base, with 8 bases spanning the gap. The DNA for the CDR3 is TGTGCCAGCAGCTTGAGCGGAGGCACAGATACGCAGTATTTT. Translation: CASSLSGGTDTQYF. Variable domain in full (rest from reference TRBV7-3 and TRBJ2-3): GAGVSQTPSNKVTEKGKYVELRCDPISGHTALYWYRQSLGQGPEFLIYFQGTGAADDSGLPNDRFFAVRPEGSVSTLKIQRTERGDSAVYLCASSLSGGTDTQYFGPGTRLTVL.

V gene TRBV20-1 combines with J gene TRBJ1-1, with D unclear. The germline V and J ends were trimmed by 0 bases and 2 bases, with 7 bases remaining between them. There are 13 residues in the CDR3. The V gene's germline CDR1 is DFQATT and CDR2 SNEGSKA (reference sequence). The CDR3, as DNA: TGCAGTGCTAGAGATTTGGCAAACACTGAAGCTTTCTTT. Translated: CSARDLANTEAFF.

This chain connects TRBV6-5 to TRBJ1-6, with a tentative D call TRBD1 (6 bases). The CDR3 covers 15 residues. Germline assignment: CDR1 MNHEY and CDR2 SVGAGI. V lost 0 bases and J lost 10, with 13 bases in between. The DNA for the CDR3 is TGTGCCAGCAGTTACTCGAGAGGGGGATGGTCACCCCTCCACTTT. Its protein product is CASSYSRGGWSPLHF.

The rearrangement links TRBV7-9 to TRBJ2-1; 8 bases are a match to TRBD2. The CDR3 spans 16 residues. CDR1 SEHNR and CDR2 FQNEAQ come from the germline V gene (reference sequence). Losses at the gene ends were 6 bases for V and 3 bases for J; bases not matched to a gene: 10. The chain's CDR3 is CASRDLSGRNYNEQFF. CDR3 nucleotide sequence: TGTGCCAGCAGGGACCTAAGCGGGAGAAACTACAATGAGCAGTTCTTC.

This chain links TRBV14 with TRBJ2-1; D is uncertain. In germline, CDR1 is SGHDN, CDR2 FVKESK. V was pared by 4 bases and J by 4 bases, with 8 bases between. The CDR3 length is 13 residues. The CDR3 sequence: CASSPDGYNEQFF. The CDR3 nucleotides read TGTGCCAGCAGCCCCGACGGTTACAATGAGCAGTTCTTC.

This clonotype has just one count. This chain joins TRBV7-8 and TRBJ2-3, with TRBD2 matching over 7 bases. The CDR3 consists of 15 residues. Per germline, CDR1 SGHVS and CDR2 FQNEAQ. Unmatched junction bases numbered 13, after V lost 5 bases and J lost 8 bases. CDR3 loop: CASSPDLGLLVTQYF. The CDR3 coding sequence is TGTGCCAGCAGCCCGGACCTGGGACTACTCGTTACGCAGTATTTT.

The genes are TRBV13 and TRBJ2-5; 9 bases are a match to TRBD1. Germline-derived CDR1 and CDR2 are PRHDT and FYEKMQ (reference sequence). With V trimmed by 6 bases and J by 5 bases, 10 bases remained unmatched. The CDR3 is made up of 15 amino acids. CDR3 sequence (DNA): TGTGCCAGCAGTACCAGGGACAGGGTCGGGGAGACCCAGTACTTC. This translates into CASSTRDRVGETQYF.

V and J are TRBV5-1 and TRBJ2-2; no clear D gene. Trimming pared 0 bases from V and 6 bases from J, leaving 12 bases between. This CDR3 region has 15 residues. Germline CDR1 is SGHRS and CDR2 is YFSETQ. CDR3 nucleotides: TGCGCCAGCAGCTTGGAAACTCCTGAGCCCGGGGAGCTGTTTTTT. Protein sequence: CASSLETPEPGELFF.